This is a list of T cell receptor beta chains from one sample in a study of shared T cell receptors in the human thymus. The protocol was immunoSEQ multiplex PCR, while the TCRdb copy is restricted to in-frame clones and leaves out a portion. The data hold approximately 730,000 clones, with roughly 85% observed a single time. The same data also went into a second study, on human thymus T cells.

The sequencing input was thymocytes. The source of these receptors is a girl under three years old with a congenital heart defect. CDR3s include the opening cysteine and the closing phenylalanine or tryptophan. The order of the fields is clone size, J gene, V gene, D gene, CDR3 protein, CDR3 DNA. The D gene is left open where the match is weak. Rows may omit the clone size; those that give it use once, few, many or a size class.

abundance: -
j_gene: TRBJ2-7
v_gene: TRBV12-5
d_gene: TRBD1
CDR3aa: CASGLRGQDPTYEQYF
CDR3nt: TGTGCTAGTGGTTTAAGGGGACAGGACCCAACCTACGAGCAGTACTTC

abundance: -
j_gene: TRBJ1-1
v_gene: TRBV4-3
d_gene: -
CDR3aa: CASSQDRGKNTEAFF
CDR3nt: TGCGCCAGCAGCCAAGACAGGGGAAAGAACACTGAAGCTTTCTTT

abundance: -
j_gene: TRBJ1-4
v_gene: TRBV2
d_gene: TRBD1
CDR3aa: CASLRDRGVEKLFF
CDR3nt: TGTGCCAGCCTTCGGGACAGGGGAGTCGAAAAACTGTTTTTT

abundance: -
j_gene: TRBJ2-5
v_gene: TRBV5-5
d_gene: -
CDR3aa: CASSFLQRETQYF
CDR3nt: TGTGCCAGCAGCTTTCTCCAGCGAGAGACCCAGTACTTC

abundance: -
j_gene: TRBJ1-5
v_gene: TRBV5-1
d_gene: -
CDR3aa: CASSQGPNQPQHF
CDR3nt: TGCGCCAGCAGCCAGGGCCCCAATCAGCCCCAGCATTTT

abundance: -
j_gene: TRBJ1-5
v_gene: TRBV4-3
d_gene: TRBD1
CDR3aa: CASSQEGGGEIQPQHF
CDR3nt: TGCGCCAGCAGCCAAGAAGGAGGGGGCGAGATTCAGCCCCAGCATTTT

abundance: -
j_gene: TRBJ1-6
v_gene: TRBV15
d_gene: -
CDR3aa: CATSVERGSPLHF
CDR3nt: TGTGCCACCAGCGTAGAAAGGGGTTCACCCCTCCACTTT

abundance: -
j_gene: TRBJ1-1
v_gene: TRBV27
d_gene: TRBD1
CDR3aa: CASTAGTGTVNTEAFF
CDR3nt: TGTGCCAGCACTGCCGGGACAGGGACGGTGAACACTGAAGCTTTCTTT

abundance: -
j_gene: TRBJ2-7
v_gene: TRBV7-8
d_gene: -
CDR3aa: CASSVKRVPYEQYF
CDR3nt: TGTGCCAGCAGCGTAAAGCGGGTGCCATACGAGCAGTACTTC

abundance: -
j_gene: TRBJ2-5
v_gene: TRBV6-5
d_gene: -
CDR3aa: CASSPFGETQYF
CDR3nt: TGTGCCAGCAGTCCTTTCGGGGAGACCCAGTACTTC

abundance: -
j_gene: TRBJ2-7
v_gene: TRBV3-2
d_gene: -
CDR3aa: CASREQYF
CDR3nt: TGTGCCAGCCGGGAGCAGTACTTC

abundance: -
j_gene: TRBJ2-7
v_gene: TRBV4-3
d_gene: TRBD1
CDR3aa: CASSQVLGQGTSYEQYF
CDR3nt: TGCGCCAGCAGCCAAGTTCTAGGACAGGGAACCTCCTACGAGCAGTACTTC

abundance: -
j_gene: TRBJ1-1
v_gene: TRBV6-5
d_gene: -
CDR3aa: CASSCRGAEAFF
CDR3nt: TGTGCCAGCAGTTGCAGGGGCGCTGAAGCTTTCTTT

abundance: -
j_gene: TRBJ2-6
v_gene: TRBV27
d_gene: -
CDR3aa: CASRLRTFSHGSGANVLTF
CDR3nt: TGTGCCAGCAGACTAAGGACATTCTCGCACGGCTCTGGGGCCAACGTCCTGACTTTC

abundance: -
j_gene: TRBJ1-5
v_gene: TRBV15
d_gene: TRBD1
CDR3aa: CATSRVAVFIGTEGQPQHF
CDR3nt: TGTGCCACCAGCAGAGTCGCCGTTTTTATTGGGACAGAGGGACAGCCCCAGCATTTT

abundance: few
j_gene: TRBJ2-3
v_gene: TRBV7-9
d_gene: -
CDR3aa: CASSLDRTTDTQYF
CDR3nt: TGTGCCAGCAGCTTAGACAGGACCACAGATACGCAGTATTTT

abundance: -
j_gene: TRBJ1-1
v_gene: TRBV6-7
d_gene: -
CDR3aa: CACWGDTEAFF
CDR3nt: TGTGCTTGTTGGGGGGACACTGAAGCTTTCTTT

abundance: -
j_gene: TRBJ1-1
v_gene: TRBV6-5
d_gene: -
CDR3aa: CASSCRRGNTEAFF
CDR3nt: TGTGCCAGCAGTTGTCGACGGGGGAACACTGAAGCTTTCTTT

abundance: -
j_gene: TRBJ1-1
v_gene: TRBV6-5
d_gene: -
CDR3aa: CASSYFTGLDTEAFF
CDR3nt: TGTGCCAGCAGTTACTTCACAGGGTTGGACACTGAAGCTTTCTTT

abundance: -
j_gene: TRBJ2-1
v_gene: TRBV28
d_gene: -
CDR3aa: CASSFQRSSYNEQFF
CDR3nt: TGTGCCAGCAGTTTTCAGCGTAGCTCCTACAATGAGCAGTTCTTC

abundance: once
j_gene: TRBJ1-2
v_gene: TRBV30
d_gene: -
CDR3aa: CAWSVRGSGYTF
CDR3nt: TGTGCCTGGAGTGTACGAGGGTCTGGCTACACCTTC

abundance: once
j_gene: TRBJ2-6
v_gene: TRBV2
d_gene: TRBD1
CDR3aa: CASSDKGQVSSGANVLTF
CDR3nt: TGTGCCAGCAGTGATAAGGGACAGGTCTCCTCTGGGGCCAACGTCCTGACTTTC

abundance: -
j_gene: TRBJ1-5
v_gene: TRBV7-7
d_gene: -
CDR3aa: CASSKNPLRGRLRAQHF
CDR3nt: TGTGCTAGCAGCAAGAACCCCCTCAGGGGACGATTACGGGCCCAGCATTTT

abundance: -
j_gene: TRBJ2-3
v_gene: TRBV9
d_gene: -
CDR3aa: CASSVALALTDTQYF
CDR3nt: TGTGCCAGCAGCGTAGCCCTCGCACTTACAGATACGCAGTATTTT

abundance: -
j_gene: TRBJ1-1
v_gene: TRBV14
d_gene: TRBD1
CDR3aa: CASSQDQRDRNTEAFF
CDR3nt: TGTGCCAGCAGCCAAGATCAACGGGACAGGAACACTGAAGCTTTCTTT

abundance: -
j_gene: TRBJ2-3
v_gene: TRBV7-6
d_gene: -
CDR3aa: CASSHTSLARDTQYF
CDR3nt: TGTGCCAGCAGCCATACTAGTCTGGCACGAGATACGCAGTATTTT

abundance: -
j_gene: TRBJ2-3
v_gene: TRBV5-1
d_gene: -
CDR3aa: CASRRNKPDTKISWQSTDTQYF
CDR3nt: TGCGCCAGCAGACGAAACAAACCAGACACGAAGATCAGCTGGCAAAGCACAGATACGCAGTATTTT